This T cell receptor beta chain appears in the sequencing data of a study of blood T cell repertoires in COVID-19. As for the study in general: Sites across the United States, Italy and Spain contributed samples from acute and convalescent COVID-19. From T cells, B-cell-depleted T cells, or PBMCs came the material, which was cDNA or gDNA.

Germline V gene data show CDR1 as SEHNR and CDR2 as FQNEAQ (reference sequence). The ends were cut back, 3 bases at V and 8 bases at J, with 10 bases in the middle. The CDR3 sequence is 12 residues long. The data were produced by immunoSEQ multiplex PCR, yet TCRdb's version contains in-frame clones alone and is incomplete. Here the sample spans about 120,000 clones, 75% to 90% being singletons. V and J are TRBV7-9 and TRBJ1-2; D gene uncertain. The sample comprised peripheral blood. The clonotype originates from a woman in her seventies with acute or convalescent COVID-19. The CDR3: CASSFPGYGYTF. CDR3 bases: TGTGCCAGCAGCTTCCCAGGTTACGGCTACACCTTC.